A single sample gave rise to the 32 T cell receptor beta chains below, sequenced in a study of T cells after posttransplantation cyclophosphamide. Treatment was busulfan-fludarabine conditioning, a marrow graft, and cyclophosphamide on days +3 and +4. Sequenced by immunoSEQ multiplex PCR; TCRdb stores in-frame clones only, minus some. The sample records tens of thousands of clones, about nine tenths being singletons. Here the sequenced sample was PBMCs, taken 55 to 70 days after allogeneic stem cell transplant with posttransplant cyclophosphamide. The receptors originated from a male patient aged 55 to 70 who received an allogeneic stem cell transplant from a related donor and was CMV-positive. Part of the T cells may come from the graft donor.

The V and J genes are TRBV30 and TRBJ2-7; D is undetermined. Germline lookup yields CDR1 GTSNPN and CDR2 SVGIG (reference sequence). The CDR3 extends over 13 amino acids. V was cut by 0 bases and J by 3 bases, with 9 bases left in between. The CDR3 DNA sequence: TGTGCCTGGAGTGTCGGCAGGCGCTACGAGCAGTACTTC. This translates into CAWSVGRRYEQYF.

In DNA, the CDR3 is TGTGCCAGCTCACCACCGCGGGGGGGCCGCAACACCGGGGAGCTGTTTTTT. Its protein is CASSPPRGGRNTGELFF. V is TRBV18 and J is TRBJ2-2; TRBD2 aligns across 9 bases. In germline, CDR1 is KGHSH, CDR2 LQKENI. This CDR3 region has 17 residues. With 0 bases clipped from V and 2 bases from J, the junction kept 4 bases outside the gene matches.

The chain joins TRBV6-4 to TRBJ1-2; D gene uncertain. Trimming removed 2 bases at V and 13 bases at J, with 14 bases between. The CDR3 length is 12 residues. From germline, CDR1 is MRHNA and CDR2 SNTAGT. DNA of the CDR3: TGTGCCAGCAGTGACGCGGAGACCCACTTCACCTTC. It codes for CASSDAETHFTF.

The rearrangement uses TRBV4-1 and TRBJ1-2; TRBD1 might be the D (6 bases). Trimming took 2 bases from V and 4 from J, leaving 17 bases between them. Germline lookup yields CDR1 MGHRA and CDR2 YSYEKL. The CDR3 runs 16 residues. In nucleotides, the CDR3 is TGCGCCAGCAGCCAATTGGCAGGGGTTGGAGTCTATGGCTACACCTTC. As protein: CASSQLAGVGVYGYTF.

This clone appeared a few times. This chain uses TRBV18 with TRBJ2-1; D uncertain. The germline gives CDR1 KGHSH, CDR2 LQKENI. The V gene lost 3 bases and the J gene lost 7 bases, with 13 bases spanning the gap. This CDR3 comprises 14 residues. CDR3 amino acids: CASSPPSLSNEQFF. The CDR3 bases are TGTGCCAGCTCACCCCCGTCCCTGTCGAATGAGCAGTTCTTC.

V is TRBV6-8 and J is TRBJ1-1; TRBD1 aligns across 7 bases. After removal of 6 bases from V and 3 bases from J, the junction contained 7 bases not matched to a gene. This CDR3 is 14 amino acids long. The germline CDR1 and CDR2 sequences are MNHGY and SAAAGT. In DNA form, the CDR3 reads TGTGCCAGCAGACAGGGACAGAGGTACACTGAAGCTTTCTTT. It encodes CASRQGQRYTEAFF.

The chain has TRBV2 and TRBJ2-7, with 7 bases matching TRBD1. Germline loops: CDR1 SNHLY, CDR2 FYNNEI. The CDR3 length is 13 residues. J lost 5 bases, V lost 7 bases, and 8 bases had no gene match. CDR3: CASKLTGSHEQYV. CDR3 nucleotide sequence: TGTGCCAGCAAATTGACAGGGTCGCACGAGCAGTACGTC.

The V gene is TRBV6-4, the J gene TRBJ1-2, with 7 bases that match TRBD1. The CDR3 contains 15 residues. The V gene end was trimmed by 5 bases and the J gene end by 7 bases; junction bases not matched to a gene: 13. Germline V gene data show CDR1 as MRHNA and CDR2 as SNTAGT. The CDR3 region is CASSSSLTGKGGYTF. The CDR3 DNA follows: TGTGCCAGCAGTTCGTCGTTGACAGGGAAAGGTGGCTACACCTTC.

The chain uses TRBV5-1 and TRBJ2-5; 8 nucleotides align to TRBD1. Germline V lookup: CDR1 SGHRS, CDR2 YFSETQ. This CDR3 contains 14 residues. The trim removed 0 bases at V and 3 bases at J, leaving 1 base unmatched. In DNA form, the CDR3 reads TGCGCCAGCAGCTTGGGGACAGGGAAAGAGACCCAGTACTTC. Translated, it gives CASSLGTGKETQYF.

The chain is built from TRBV6-1 and TRBJ2-3, with 10 bases that match TRBD2. V dropped 4 bases and J dropped 2; count of bases not matched to a gene: 6. Germline V gene sequence: CDR1 MNHNS, CDR2 SASEGT. The CDR3 spans 16 residues. CDR3 sequence: CASSVLSGGATDTQYF. CDR3 nucleotide sequence: TGTGCCAGCAGTGTATTAAGCGGGGGGGCCACAGATACGCAGTATTTT.

The chain carries TRBV7-7 and TRBJ2-2, with D possibly TRBD2 on 5 matching bases. V was shortened by 7 bases and J by 2 bases, with 11 bases between the two germline ends. The CDR3 runs to 14 residues. From germline, CDR1 is SSHAT and CDR2 FNYEAQ (reference sequence). In DNA form, the CDR3 reads TGTGCCAGCACACACGGGATCAACACCGGGGAGCTGTTTTTT. It translates to CASTHGINTGELFF.

The V call is TRBV2, the J call TRBJ1-6; no definite D call. This CDR3 region has 15 residues. Germline V gene sequence: CDR1 SNHLY, CDR2 FYNNEI. V was pared by 11 bases and J by 1 base, with 15 bases between. The CDR3, as DNA: TGTGCCTCCTCGTACTCTGAATCCTATAATTCACCCCTCCACTTT. It codes for CASSYSESYNSPLHF.

This chain connects TRBV30 to TRBJ1-2; D possibly corresponds to TRBD1 (5 bases). This CDR3 contains 14 residues. Deletions cut 3 bases from V and 7 bases from J, with 18 bases between. The germline CDR1 and CDR2 sequences are GTSNPN and SVGIG (reference sequence). The CDR3 sequence: CAWRDIPGYAGYTF. In DNA form, the CDR3 reads TGTGCCTGGAGAGATATTCCAGGGTATGCTGGCTACACCTTC.

The chain uses TRBV9 and TRBJ1-1; TRBD1 aligns across 10 bases. The CDR3 runs 15 residues. Germline CDR1 is SGDLS and CDR2 is YYNGEE. The V segment lost 2 bases and the J segment 6 bases; nucleotides outside the gene matches: 7. This CDR3 reads CASSVDRGKEAEAFF. CDR3 coding DNA: TGTGCCAGCAGCGTGGACAGGGGGAAGGAGGCTGAAGCTTTCTTT.

The chain uses TRBV6-6 and TRBJ1-2; possible D gene TRBD1, 6 bases. Germline V gene sequence: CDR1 MNHNY, CDR2 SVGAGI (reference sequence). This CDR3 is 11 amino acids long. V was shortened by 7 bases and J by 10 bases, with 13 bases between the two germline ends. CDR3 residues: CASITRGYYTF. CDR3 DNA sequence: TGTGCCAGCATCACCAGGGGTTACTACACCTTC.

DNA for the CDR3: TGTGCCACCCGACAGGGTTTGAACTATGGCTACACCTTC. Protein: CATRQGLNYGYTF. This rearrangement joins TRBV2 to TRBJ1-2, with 7 bases that match TRBD1. Per the germline V gene, CDR1 is SNHLY and CDR2 is FYNNEI. The CDR3 covers 13 residues. Trimming cost V 10 bases and J 2 bases; bases outside gene matches: 7.

J is TRBJ2-5 and V is TRBV18; tentatively, D is TRBD1 (6 bases). This CDR3 is built from 16 residues. V gave up 3 bases and J gave up 5 bases, with 19 bases separating them. In germline, CDR1 is KGHSH, CDR2 LQKENI. CDR3 sequence reads: CASSPIGKGVPETQYF. The CDR3 DNA is TGTGCCAGCTCACCCATTGGGAAGGGGGTGCCGGAGACCCAGTACTTC. The variable domain in full, with the rest retrieved from reference TRBV18 and TRBJ2-5, is NAGVMQNPRHLVRRRGQEARLRCSPMKGHSHVYWYRQLPEEGLKFMVYLQKENIIDESGMPKERFSAEFPKEGPSILRIQQVVRGDSAAYFCASSPIGKGVPETQYFGPGTRLLVL.

CDR3 sequence reads: CASSSRTGGVEKLFF. The CDR3 region has the DNA TGTGCCAGCAGCTCCAGGACAGGGGGCGTTGAAAAACTGTTTTTT. The chain has TRBV7-2 and TRBJ1-4; 11 bases are shared with TRBD1. The CDR3 consists of 15 residues. Germline V gene lookup returns CDR1 SGHTA and CDR2 FQGNSA. J lost 7 bases, V lost 4 bases, and 5 bases had no gene match.

V and J are TRBV6-1 and TRBJ2-1; 11 nucleotides line up with TRBD2. Germline-derived CDR1 and CDR2 are MNHNS and SASEGT. The CDR3 covers 15 residues. V shed 7 bases and J 10 bases; nucleotides not matched to a gene: 12. CDR3 in amino acids: CASISSAASGGEQFF. DNA of the CDR3: TGTGCCAGCATTTCCTCGGCGGCTAGCGGGGGGGAGCAGTTCTTC.

The rearrangement links TRBV14 to TRBJ1-1; D might be TRBD1 (6 bases). With 3 bases removed from V and 1 base from J, the gap between germline ends came to 9 bases. Per the germline V gene, CDR1 is SGHDN and CDR2 is FVKESK. The CDR3 extends over 14 amino acids. The CDR3 DNA reads as TGTGCCAGCAGCCAGGTCAGGGGGAACACTGAAGCTTTCTTT. Residues: CASSQVRGNTEAFF. Drawing the rest from reference TRBV14 and TRBJ1-1, the complete variable domain is EAGVTQFPSHSVIEKGQTVTLRCDPISGHDNLYWYRRVMGKEIKFLLHFVKESKQDESGMPNNRFLAERTGGTYSTLKVQPAELEDSGVYFCASSQVRGNTEAFFGQGTRLTVV.

The gene calls are TRBV18 and TRBJ2-1, with 13 bases identical to TRBD2. The CDR3 is made up of 16 amino acids. V dropped 3 bases and J dropped 9; count of bases not matched to a gene: 8. Germline CDR1 KGHSH, CDR2 LQKENI. DNA of the CDR3: TGTGCCAGCTCACCTTCCACTAGCGGGGGGGCAGGTGAGCAGTTCTTC. This sequence encodes CASSPSTSGGAGEQFF.

The chain links TRBV7-8 to TRBJ1-1, with D uncertain. This CDR3 region has 14 residues. Deletions cut 1 base from V and 0 bases from J, with 6 bases between. The V gene's germline CDR1 is SGHVS and CDR2 FQNEAQ. The CDR3 here is CASSLVIMNTEAFF. The CDR3 DNA follows: TGTGCCAGCAGCTTAGTAATAATGAACACTGAAGCTTTCTTT. Full variable domain (remainder filled in from reference TRBV7-8 and TRBJ1-1): GAGVSQSPRYKVAKRGQDVALRCDPISGHVSLFWYQQALGQGPEFLTYFQNEAQLDKSGLPSDRFFAERPEGSVSTLKIQRTQQEDSAVYLCASSLVIMNTEAFFGQGTRLTVV.

This rearrangement joins TRBV19 to TRBJ2-7; 7 positions agree with TRBD1. CDR1 LNHDA and CDR2 SQIVND come from the germline V gene (reference sequence). The trim removed 6 bases at V and 5 bases at J, leaving 1 base unmatched. This CDR3 has 11 amino acids. The CDR3 sequence is CASSTGDEQYV. The CDR3 DNA reads as TGTGCCAGTAGCACAGGGGACGAGCAGTACGTC.

The chain uses TRBV2 and TRBJ1-5; no reliable D call. This CDR3 is 13 amino acids long. Trimming left V 5 bases short and J 5 bases short, with 10 bases between. Germline loops: CDR1 SNHLY, CDR2 FYNNEI. The CDR3 coding sequence is TGTGCCAGCAGTCCGCCTACTTATCAGCCCCAGCATTTT. It is translated as CASSPPTYQPQHF.

J is TRBJ1-5 and V is TRBV19; tentative D call: TRBD1 (5 bases). CDR3 size: 12 residues. CDR1 is LNHDA, CDR2 SQIVND, per germline (reference sequence). Trimming shortened V by 8 bases and J by 4 bases, and 9 bases separated the two germline ends. CDR3 protein: CASRQTNQPQHF. CDR3 in DNA: TGTGCCAGTCGACAGACTAATCAGCCCCAGCATTTT.

The chain carries TRBV29-1 and TRBJ2-7; 10 nucleotides line up with TRBD2. This CDR3 region has 14 residues. Germline trimming cut 7 bases from V and 1 base from J; bases unmatched to any gene: 7. Germline V gene data show CDR1 as SQVTM and CDR2 as ANQGSEA. The CDR3 DNA reads as TGCAGCGCTTCTGGGACTAGCGCGTCCTACGAGCAGTACTTC. It yields the protein CSASGTSASYEQYF.

This CDR3 reads CASGTSNTGELFF. The CDR3 DNA sequence: TGCGCCAGCGGGACATCGAACACCGGGGAGCTGTTTTTT. The chain uses TRBV5-1 and TRBJ2-2; D possibly corresponds to TRBD1 (6 bases). The CDR3 has 13 amino acids. The germline V and J ends were trimmed by 7 bases and 0 bases, with 7 bases remaining between them. Germline CDR1 reads SGHRS; CDR2 reads YFSETQ.

V usage is TRBV5-8 and J usage is TRBJ1-2, with D perhaps matching TRBD1 (5 bases). Trimming left V 0 bases short and J 3 bases short, with 12 bases between. The length of the CDR3 is 15 residues. The V gene's germline CDR1 is SGHTS and CDR2 YDEGEE. CDR3 residues: CASSLVVGEDYGYTF. DNA for the CDR3: TGTGCCAGCAGCTTGGTGGTAGGGGAGGACTATGGCTACACCTTC.

This chain uses TRBV5-4 with TRBJ1-2, with 7 bases lining up with TRBD1. Germline V gene sequence: CDR1 SGHNT, CDR2 YYREEE (reference sequence). V lost 0 bases and J lost 6; bases outside the gene matches: 2. The CDR3 has 13 amino acids. CDR3 sequence (DNA): TGTGCCAGCAGCTTGGAACAGGGGAATGGCTACACCTTC. Translated: CASSLEQGNGYTF.

The genes are TRBV30 and TRBJ2-3, with unresolved D. The CDR3 spans 12 residues. Looked up from germline, CDR1 is GTSNPN and CDR2 is SVGIG (reference sequence). Trimming shortened V by 1 base and J by 2 bases, and 4 bases separated the two germline ends. CDR3 in DNA: TGTGCCTGGAGTGCCTACACAGATACGCAGTATTTT. Its translation is CAWSAYTDTQYF. The entire variable domain, with the rest obtained from reference TRBV30 and TRBJ2-3, is as follows: SQTIHQWPATLVQPVGSPLSLECTVEGTSNPNLYWYRQAAGRGLQLLFYSVGIGQISSEVPQNLSASRPQDRQFILSSKKLLLSDSGFYLCAWSAYTDTQYFGPGTRLTVL.

The rearrangement uses TRBV11-3 and TRBJ1-1; D uncertain. The CDR3 sequence is 13 residues long. Trimming took off 2 bases at V and 4 bases at J, with 8 bases between the two ends. Germline assignment: CDR1 SGHNT and CDR2 YENEEA. CDR3 loop: CASSLFRGTEAFF. The CDR3 DNA follows: TGTGCCAGCAGCTTATTCCGGGGCACTGAAGCTTTCTTT.

The rearrangement links TRBV19 to TRBJ2-2; 12 nucleotides match TRBD2. The CDR3 sequence is 17 residues long. The germline CDR1 and CDR2 sequences are LNHDA and SQIVND (reference sequence). V shed 8 bases and J 6 bases; nucleotides not matched to a gene: 13. The CDR3 DNA follows: TGTGCCAGTGCCTCTGGGGGGACTAGCGGGTTCTCCGGGGAGCTGTTTTTT. Protein product: CASASGGTSGFSGELFF.